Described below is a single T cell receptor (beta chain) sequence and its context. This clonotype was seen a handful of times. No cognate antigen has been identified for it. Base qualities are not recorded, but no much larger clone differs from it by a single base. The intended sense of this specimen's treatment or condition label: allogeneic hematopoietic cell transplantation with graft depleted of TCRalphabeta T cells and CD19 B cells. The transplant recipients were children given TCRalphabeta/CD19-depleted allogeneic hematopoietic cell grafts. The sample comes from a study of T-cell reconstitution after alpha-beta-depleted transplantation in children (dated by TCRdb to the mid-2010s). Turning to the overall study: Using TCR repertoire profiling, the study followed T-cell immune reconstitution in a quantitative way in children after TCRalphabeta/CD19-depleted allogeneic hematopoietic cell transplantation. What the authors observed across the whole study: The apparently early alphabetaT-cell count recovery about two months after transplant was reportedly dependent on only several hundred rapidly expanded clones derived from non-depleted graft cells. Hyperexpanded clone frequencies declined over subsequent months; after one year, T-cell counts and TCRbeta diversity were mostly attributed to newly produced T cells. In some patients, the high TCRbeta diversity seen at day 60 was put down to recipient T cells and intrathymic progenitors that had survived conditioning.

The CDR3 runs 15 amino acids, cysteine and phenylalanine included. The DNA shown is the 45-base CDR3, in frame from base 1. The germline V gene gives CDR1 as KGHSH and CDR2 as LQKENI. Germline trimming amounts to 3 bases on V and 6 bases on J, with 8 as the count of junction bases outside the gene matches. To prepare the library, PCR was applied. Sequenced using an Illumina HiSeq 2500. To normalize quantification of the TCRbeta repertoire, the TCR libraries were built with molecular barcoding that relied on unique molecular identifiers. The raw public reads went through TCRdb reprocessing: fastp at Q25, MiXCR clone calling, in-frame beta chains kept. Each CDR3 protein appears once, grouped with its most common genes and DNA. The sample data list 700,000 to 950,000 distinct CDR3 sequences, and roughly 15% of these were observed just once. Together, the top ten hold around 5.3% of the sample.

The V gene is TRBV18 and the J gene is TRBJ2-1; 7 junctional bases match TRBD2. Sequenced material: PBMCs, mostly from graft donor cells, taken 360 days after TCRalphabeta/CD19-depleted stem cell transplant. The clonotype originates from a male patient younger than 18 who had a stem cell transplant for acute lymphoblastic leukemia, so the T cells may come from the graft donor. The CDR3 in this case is CASSPIAGSSNEQFF. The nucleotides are TGTGCCAGCTCACCTATAGCGGGCTCTAGCAATGAGCAGTTCTTC.